This T cell receptor (beta chain) came from a study of blood T cells in healthy people across ages. At the level of the study: Template switching captured about one barcoded beta molecule per two T cells.

Notes on the study in general: Samples with more naive T cells showed higher observed beta diversity.

The donors, healthy Caucasians from Russia, were aged roughly 6 to 100. It was with a sample-barcoded 5' primer and a J-beta primer mix that a second PCR of about 6 to 12 cycles was run. TCRdb passed the 5' RACE reads through MiXCR, listing each CDR3 protein once. Among roughly 800,000 distinct CDR3 sequences, roughly 60% were seen once, and the ten largest hold roughly 20%. The CDR3 totals 16 residues. V was cut by 1 base and J by 2 bases, with 14 bases left in between. CDR1 is SGHAT, CDR2 FQDESV, per germline (reference sequence). Concerning this clonotype: The antigen is unknown.

The sample taken for sequencing was blood. This TCR came from a man aged 30 to 45 in good health. The rearrangement joins TRBV11-1 to TRBJ1-1; a weak D match, TRBD1 (5 bases). The DNA of the CDR3 is TGTGCCAGCAGCTTAGTAGGGGTCAGCCTTAACACTGAAGCTTTCTTT. It codes for CASSLVGVSLNTEAFF.